Presented here are 23 T cell receptor beta chains from one specimen sequenced in a study of CD8+ T cells in alopecia areata. The treatment is: oral pan-JAK inhibitor, 5-10 mg twice daily. Extracted RNA was reverse transcribed into cDNA, the sequencing template. Assay: immunoSEQ multiplex PCR; the TCRdb copy retains only in-frame clones and omits some. The data show 150,000 to 200,000 clones, roughly 60% seen once. Material: CD4+ T cells sorted from blood, obtained at week 24, from a patient treated with tofacitinib. These receptors were collected from a human donor with alopecia areata.

The genes are TRBV7-9 and TRBJ1-5; 8 bases line up with TRBD1. Germline trimming cut 3 bases from V and 4 bases from J; bases unmatched to any gene: 2. Germline V CDR1 and CDR2: SEHNR, FQNEAQ (reference sequence). CDR3 length: 14 residues. CDR3 in amino acids: CASSLDRANQPQHF. CDR3 nucleotides: TGTGCCAGCAGCTTGGACAGGGCGAATCAGCCCCAGCATTTT.

The V call is TRBV6-5, the J call TRBJ1-2, with D unclear. This CDR3 region has 15 residues. Germline V CDR1 and CDR2: MNHEY, SVGAGI. Trimming stripped 6 bases from V and 7 bases from J, with 21 bases between. CDR3 residues: CASRTMTAREGGYTF. As DNA, the CDR3 is TGTGCCAGCAGGACAATGACGGCGCGGGAAGGTGGCTACACCTTC.

The chain links TRBV5-1 to TRBJ2-5; no firm D call. This CDR3 region has 15 residues. Trimming removed 4 bases at V and 1 base at J, with 14 bases between. Per germline, CDR1 SGHRS and CDR2 YFSETQ. The CDR3 loop is CASSPHLLIQETQYF. CDR3 DNA sequence: TGCGCCAGCAGCCCCCATTTACTGATCCAAGAGACCCAGTACTTC.

The chain recombines TRBV6-5 with TRBJ2-1, with D possibly being TRBD2 (7 bases). CDR1 is MNHEY and CDR2 is SVGAGI in the germline V gene. V dropped 8 bases and J dropped 6 bases, with 11 bases sitting between them. The length of the CDR3 is 12 residues. CDR3 region: CASRGGGNEQFF. The CDR3 region has the DNA TGTGCCAGCCGAGGGGGGGGCAATGAGCAGTTCTTC.

This clone showed up just once. The gene calls are TRBV6-5 and TRBJ2-3; 8 bases map to TRBD2. Trimming at V came to 5 bases and at J to 1 base, leaving 5 bases not matched to a gene. The CDR3 consists of 15 residues. CDR1 is MNHEY, CDR2 SVGAGI, per germline. CDR3 loop: CASSGLAGGTDTQYF. CDR3 nucleotides: TGTGCCAGCAGTGGTCTAGCGGGTGGCACAGATACGCAGTATTTT.

The chain employs TRBV7-3 and TRBJ1-1; 7 bases agree with TRBD1. The CDR3 runs 13 residues. CDR1 is SGHTA, CDR2 FQGTGA, per germline. V lost 6 bases to trimming and J lost 1 base; unmatched junction nucleotides: 2. The CDR3 region is CASSWDRNTEAFF. In DNA form, the CDR3 reads TGTGCCAGCAGTTGGGACAGGAACACTGAAGCTTTCTTT.

This chain connects TRBV7-8 to TRBJ2-7, with D perhaps matching TRBD1 or TRBD2 (7 bases each). V dropped 2 bases and J dropped 6 bases, with 14 bases sitting between them. CDR1 and CDR2 (germline): SGHVS, FQNEAQ. CDR3 length: 14 residues. CDR3 protein: CASSLSGGGPEQYF. In DNA form, the CDR3 reads TGTGCCAGCAGCTTATCAGGGGGGGGACCCGAGCAGTACTTC.

The sample holds a few counts of this clone. This CDR3 reads CSVDKSVGETQYF. The DNA of the CDR3 is TGCAGCGTTGATAAATCCGTGGGAGAGACCCAGTACTTC. The genes are TRBV29-1 and TRBJ2-5; D is ambiguous. Germline lookup yields CDR1 SQVTM and CDR2 ANQGSEA. The germline V and J ends were trimmed by 3 bases and 4 bases, with 12 bases remaining between them. The CDR3 covers 13 residues.

The chain employs TRBV5-1 and TRBJ1-1, with 9 positions matching TRBD1. The CDR3 loop spans 17 amino acids. The V gene's germline CDR1 is SGHRS and CDR2 YFSETQ. V lost 4 bases to trimming and J lost 0 bases; unmatched junction nucleotides: 10. CDR3: CASSPAGTGFMNTEAFF. Written as DNA, the CDR3 is TGCGCCAGCAGCCCCGCCGGGACAGGGTTCATGAACACTGAAGCTTTCTTT.

The chain carries TRBV5-1 and TRBJ2-5, with D tentatively TRBD1 (6 bases). V dropped 7 bases and J dropped 7 bases, with 23 bases sitting between them. The CDR3 has 15 residues. Germline assignment: CDR1 SGHRS and CDR2 YFSETQ. CDR3 bases: TGCGCCAGCCGACCGCTGGGCAGCGTAGGGGGGACCCAGTACTTC. As protein: CASRPLGSVGGTQYF. Full variable domain (rest looked up from reference TRBV5-1 and TRBJ2-5): KAGVTQTPRYLIKTRGQQVTLSCSPISGHRSVSWYQQTPGQGLQFLFEYFSETQRNKGNFPGRFSGRQFSNSRSEMNVSTLELGDSALYLCASRPLGSVGGTQYFGPGTRLLVL.

This sequence joins TRBV7-9 and TRBJ1-5; D remains unclear. The V and J ends lost 3 bases and 4 bases respectively, with 4 bases between them. CDR1 is SEHNR, CDR2 FQNEAQ, per germline (reference sequence). The CDR3 has 12 amino acids. The chain's CDR3 is CASSLDNQPQHF. The CDR3 nucleotides read TGTGCCAGCAGCTTGGATAATCAGCCCCAGCATTTT.

The chain recombines TRBV5-1 with TRBJ1-1; no firm D call. Germline CDR1 and CDR2: SGHRS and YFSETQ. With 5 bases removed from V and 0 bases from J, the gap between germline ends came to 11 bases. The CDR3 is 14 amino acids. In DNA, the CDR3 is TGCGCCAGCAGGGCCGGGTACATGAACACTGAAGCTTTCTTT. Amino acid sequence: CASRAGYMNTEAFF.

The rearrangement links TRBV30 to TRBJ2-3; D perhaps matches TRBD1 (5 bases). The CDR3 runs to 13 residues. CDR1 is GTSNPN, CDR2 SVGIG, per germline (reference sequence). V was cut by 1 base and J by 4 bases, with 9 bases left in between. CDR3 sequence: CAWSEGVPDTQYF. CDR3 DNA: TGTGCCTGGAGTGAAGGGGTTCCAGATACGCAGTATTTT.

V is TRBV5-4 and J is TRBJ2-7; no clear D gene. Germline loops: CDR1 SGHNT, CDR2 YYREEE (reference sequence). Trimming left V 2 bases short and J 0 bases short, with 9 bases between. CDR3 length: 14 amino acids. In DNA form, the CDR3 reads TGTGCCAGCAGCTTCCGGGCGAGCTCCTACGAGCAGTACTTC. It codes for CASSFRASSYEQYF.

The genes are TRBV4-1 and TRBJ1-5; D is unresolved. Trimming took 3 bases from V and 5 from J, leaving 8 bases between them. Germline V gene data show CDR1 as MGHRA and CDR2 as YSYEKL. There are 13 residues in the CDR3. CDR3 residues: CASSHPMDQPQHF. CDR3 coding DNA: TGCGCCAGCAGCCACCCCATGGATCAGCCCCAGCATTTT.

This rearrangement joins TRBV23-1 to TRBJ1-4, with D possibly being TRBD1 (6 bases). TRBV23-1 is reported as an ORF; its role is uncertain. Trimming shortened V by 4 bases and J by 4 bases, and 22 bases separated the two germline ends. The CDR3 totals 18 residues. CDR3 coding DNA: TGCGCCAGCAGTCCATCGGACAGAGAGGCGTGGTATAATGAAAAACTGTTTTTT. It codes for CASSPSDREAWYNEKLFF.

The J gene is TRBJ1-5, the V gene TRBV6-5, with D uncertain. V was trimmed by 0 bases and J by 5 bases, leaving 8 bases between them. This CDR3 contains 14 residues. CDR1 MNHEY and CDR2 SVGAGI come from the germline V gene. CDR3 in amino acids: CASSYSKGYQPQHF. The CDR3 DNA reads TGTGCCAGCAGTTACTCGAAAGGGTATCAGCCCCAGCATTTT.

This chain uses TRBV29-1 with TRBJ1-5; unclear D gene. This CDR3 is built from 14 residues. Trimming took off 1 base at V and 0 bases at J, with 7 bases between the two ends. Germline V gives CDR1 SQVTM, CDR2 ANQGSEA. CDR3 region: CSVEVGDSNQPQHF. CDR3 DNA sequence: TGCAGCGTTGAAGTCGGGGATAGCAATCAGCCCCAGCATTTT.

This chain connects TRBV29-1 to TRBJ2-2; no reliable D call. V lost 7 bases and J lost 8, with 14 bases in between. The CDR3 extends over 12 amino acids. CDR1 SQVTM and CDR2 ANQGSEA come from the germline V gene. The CDR3 DNA is TGCAGCGCTGGCCCGAGGTTTGGGGAGCTGTTTTTT. It specifies CSAGPRFGELFF.

The gene calls are TRBV5-1 and TRBJ2-1, with D possibly TRBD2 on 5 matching bases. The germline V gene encodes CDR1 SGHRS and CDR2 YFSETQ. Trimming pared 0 bases from V and 9 bases from J, leaving 10 bases between. The CDR3 spans 13 residues. CDR3 in amino acids: CASSLVASSEQFF. In DNA form, the CDR3 reads TGCGCCAGCAGCTTGGTGGCTAGCAGTGAGCAGTTCTTC.

The V gene is TRBV30, the J gene TRBJ2-7; the D gene is possibly TRBD2 (7 bases). CDR3 length: 13 amino acids. Germline V gene sequence: CDR1 GTSNPN, CDR2 SVGIG (reference sequence). The V end lost 4 bases, the J end lost 2 bases, and 12 bases lay between the germline ends. CDR3 DNA sequence: TGTGCCTGGATCGGGGGGCTGGCCTACGAGCAGTACTTC. Translating it yields CAWIGGLAYEQYF.

The chain links TRBV30 to TRBJ1-1, with unresolved D. The V end was cut by 4 bases, the J end by 4 bases, with 13 bases between. Germline V gene data show CDR1 as GTSNPN and CDR2 as SVGIG (reference sequence). The CDR3 contains 13 residues. CDR3 region: CAWNGEFGTEAFF. The DNA for the CDR3 is TGTGCCTGGAATGGGGAGTTCGGCACTGAAGCTTTCTTT.

Many counts were recorded for this clone. The chain uses TRBV29-1 and TRBJ2-7, with TRBD1 matching 8 bases. Germline CDR1 is SQVTM and CDR2 is ANQGSEA. The CDR3 consists of 15 residues. V dropped 4 bases and J dropped 5; count of bases not matched to a gene: 13. The CDR3 nucleotides read TGCAGCGTTGGCCCTCCAGGGGGCAGGGGACACGAGCAGTACTTC. It specifies CSVGPPGGRGHEQYF.